This T cell receptor (beta chain) originates from a study of OX40 agonist ivuxolimab in advanced cancers. About the research overall: From roughly 20 to 85 years was the age range, with a mean of about 54 years, and about 78% were male. Study-wide findings and caveats: Still undetermined is the antigen specificity of the expanded peripheral T cells. Some nonresponders additionally presented with little normalized T-cell clonal expansion.

This clone was observed a single time. Its cognate antigen is unknown. Using immunoSEQ multiplex PCR, the repertoire was profiled, and TCRdb retains in-frame clones only, with some absent. The sample carries about 50,000 clones, approximately 84% recorded once. CDR3 length equals 16 residues. Germline V CDR1 and CDR2: SGHVS, FQNEAQ. Trimming cost V 5 bases and J 4 bases; bases outside gene matches: 12. The chain uses TRBV7-8 and TRBJ2-5, with 8 positions matching TRBD1. The material was CD4+ or CD8+ T cells sorted from blood, obtained in a trial of the OX40 agonist ivuxolimab. This receptor was taken from an adult with an advanced solid tumor such as melanoma, head and neck, liver or kidney cancer. The chain's CDR3 is CASSTRPGTGGETQYF. In nucleotides, the CDR3 is TGTGCCAGCAGCACACGTCCCGGGACAGGCGGAGAGACCCAGTACTTC. Supplemented by reference TRBV7-8 and TRBJ2-5, the full variable domain reads GAGVSQSPRYKVAKRGQDVALRCDPISGHVSLFWYQQALGQGPEFLTYFQNEAQLDKSGLPSDRFFAERPEGSVSTLKIQRTQQEDSAVYLCASSTRPGTGGETQYFGPGTRLLVL.